These T cell receptor beta chains were read from a single sample in a study of identical twins. TCRdb passed the 5' RACE reads through MiXCR, listing each CDR3 protein once. The sample lists approximately 490,000 distinct CDR3 sequences, 20% to 25% occurring once. This sample also appeared in a second study, on yellow fever vaccine responses in identical twins.

Sequencing was carried out using CD4+ T cells sorted from blood. Every receptor here comes from a young woman in good health. The CDR3 runs from the conserved cysteine through the conserved F or W. D genes are given only for firm matches. For some rows the clone size is stated as once, few or many, or as a class when expanded; others skip it.

NA | TRBJ2-2 | TRBV24-1 | NA | TGTGCCACCAGTGGTAGGTCCACCGGGGAGCTGTTTTTT | CATSGRSTGELFF
NA | TRBJ2-5 | TRBV20-1 | TRBD1 | TGCAGTGCTACCACAGGGGGCGGTGGGGAGACCCAGTACTTC | CSATTGGGGETQYF
NA | TRBJ2-7 | TRBV10-3 | TRBD2 | TGTGCCATCAGTGACTTGGGTAGCGGGAGTTCAGGCGAGCAGTACTTC | CAISDLGSGSSGEQYF
NA | TRBJ1-2 | TRBV20-1 | NA | TGCAGTGCTTCCAAAAGGGAAGGGGCTTCTAACTATGGCTACACCTTC | CSASKREGASNYGYTF
NA | TRBJ2-3 | TRBV15 | TRBD2 | TGTGCCACCAGCAGAGGACTAGCGGGGGGCACAGATACGCAGTATTTT | CATSRGLAGGTDTQYF
NA | TRBJ2-2 | TRBV12-3/TRBV12-4 | NA | TGTGCCAGTTTAAGACAGATCACCGGGGAGCTGTTTTTT | CASLRQITGELFF
NA | TRBJ1-2 | TRBV3-1 | TRBD1 | TGTGCCAGCAGCCGACAGGGGGCAAAAGGCTACACCTTC | CASSRQGAKGYTF
NA | TRBJ2-3 | TRBV4-1 | NA | TGCGCCAGCAGCCAAGAACGGGTGGATACGCAGTATTTT | CASSQERVDTQYF
few | TRBJ1-2 | TRBV4-1 | NA | TGCGCCAGCAGCCAGCAGGACGGCTACACCTTC | CASSQQDGYTF
NA | TRBJ1-1 | TRBV28 | TRBD1 | TGTGCCAGCAGCTATCCAGGGGGCTTAAGGTCTACTGAAGCTTTCTTT | CASSYPGGLRSTEAFF
NA | TRBJ2-5 | TRBV15 | NA | TGTGCCACCAGCAGAGATTTAGGGGCCGAGTACTTC | CATSRDLGAEYF
NA | TRBJ1-4 | TRBV5-5 | TRBD1 | TGTGCCAGCAGCCCAACAGGGGGTCCAGCAACTAATGAAAAACTGTTTTTT | CASSPTGGPATNEKLFF
NA | TRBJ2-2 | TRBV12-3/TRBV12-4 | NA | TGTGCCAGCAGTTTAATCACGGGTAACCCCGGGGAGCTGTTTTTT | CASSLITGNPGELFF
few | TRBJ2-1 | TRBV20-1 | NA | TGCAGTGCTTTGGCGTTCTCCTACAATGAGCAGTTCTTC | CSALAFSYNEQFF
NA | TRBJ2-7 | TRBV28 | TRBD2 | TGTGCCAGCTTCGGCTCCGGGACTAGACCCGAGCAGTACTTC | CASFGSGTRPEQYF
NA | TRBJ2-7 | TRBV7-8 | NA | TGTGCCAGCAGCTCGACAGCGGGCGAGCAGTACTTC | CASSSTAGEQYF
few | TRBJ2-3 | TRBV14 | TRBD2 | TGTGCCAGCAGCAAAATAGCGGGGAACACAGATACGCAGTATTTT | CASSKIAGNTDTQYF
few | TRBJ1-4 | TRBV20-1 | TRBD1 | TGCAGTGCAACCAGGGGGGTGGTTGAAAAACTGTTTTTT | CSATRGVVEKLFF
NA | TRBJ2-2 | TRBV5-1 | NA | TGCGCCAGCAGCCGGGGGAGCACCGGGGAGCTGTTTTTT | CASSRGSTGELFF
few | TRBJ2-2 | TRBV6-1 | NA | TGTGCCAGCAGCGCTAGCCGAACCGGGGAGCTGTTTTTT | CASSASRTGELFF
NA | TRBJ2-3 | TRBV5-1 | TRBD1 | TGCGCCAGCAGACGGACAGGGGAAGTCACAGATACGCAGTATTTT | CASRRTGEVTDTQYF
NA | TRBJ2-1 | TRBV27 | TRBD1 | TGTGCCAGCAGAAGACTCGGGACAGGGGGATTCAATGAGCAGTTCTTC | CASRRLGTGGFNEQFF
NA | TRBJ2-3 | TRBV24-1 | TRBD2 | TGTGCCACCAGTGAGGGCCTAGCGGGGGGACACACAGATACGCAGTATTTT | CATSEGLAGGHTDTQYF
few | TRBJ2-1 | TRBV20-1 | NA | TGCAGTGCTCCCGGGGGGCGGGGAAGGAATGAGCAGTTCTTC | CSAPGGRGRNEQFF
few | TRBJ2-1 | TRBV9 | NA | TGTGCCAGCAGCGTAGACGGGGGCCTCTACAATGAGCAGTTCTTC | CASSVDGGLYNEQFF
NA | TRBJ2-3 | TRBV20-1 | NA | TGCAGTGCTAGCATTACGGGCACAGATACGCAGTATTTT | CSASITGTDTQYF
NA | TRBJ1-1 | TRBV6-1 | NA | TGTGCCAGCATCTCCGCTGAAGCTTTCTTT | CASISAEAFF
NA | TRBJ2-3 | TRBV12-3/TRBV12-4 | TRBD2 | TGTGCCAGCAGTTTATTGAGGACTAGAAAAGGCACAGATACGCAGTATTTT | CASSLLRTRKGTDTQYF
NA | TRBJ2-3 | TRBV3-1 | NA | TGTGCCAGCAGCCAAGTCCCGGAGGCAGTAGATACGCAGTATTTT | CASSQVPEAVDTQYF
NA | TRBJ2-7 | TRBV7-2 | TRBD2 | TGTGCCAGCAGCTTAGTAGGCGGGGGAGACTACGAGCAGTACTTC | CASSLVGGGDYEQYF
NA | TRBJ2-7 | TRBV5-1 | NA | TGCGCCAGCAGCCGATGGGACACCTCCTACGAGCAGTACTTC | CASSRWDTSYEQYF
few | TRBJ2-1 | TRBV20-1 | NA | TGCAGTGCTGAGCACACTAGGAACAATGAGCAGTTCTTC | CSAEHTRNNEQFF
NA | TRBJ2-1 | TRBV20-1 | NA | TGCAGTGCTCCAAAGACCCTAAGCTCCTACAATGAGCAGTTCTTC | CSAPKTLSSYNEQFF
many | TRBJ1-1 | TRBV10-3 | NA | TGTGCCATCAGTGAGTCAACCGACACTGAAGCTTTCTTT | CAISESTDTEAFF
few | TRBJ2-7 | TRBV9 | TRBD1 | TGTGCCAGCAGCGTAGTCGGGACAGGGCCCCACGAGCAGTACTTC | CASSVVGTGPHEQYF
few | TRBJ2-1 | TRBV12-3/TRBV12-4 | NA | TGTGCCAGCAGTCGCCGGGACACACCCCTACCCTACAATGAGCAGTTCTTC | CASSRRDTPLPYNEQFF
few | TRBJ2-1 | TRBV12-3/TRBV12-4 | TRBD2 | TGTGCCAGCAGTTTAGAGGCTAGCGGGTCCAAGGTTGAGCAGTTCTTC | CASSLEASGSKVEQFF
NA | TRBJ1-2 | TRBV20-1 | NA | TGCAGTGCTAGAGACCTGACCGGGAGCATCTATGGCTACACCTTC | CSARDLTGSIYGYTF
NA | TRBJ2-5 | TRBV20-1 | TRBD2 | TGCAGTGCACTAGCGTATTCGGAGACCCAGTACTTC | CSALAYSETQYF
few | TRBJ2-5 | TRBV12-3/TRBV12-4 | NA | TGTGCCAGCAGTTTCGGTATAGGGGGGCTGGGGGAGACCCAGTACTTC | CASSFGIGGLGETQYF
NA | TRBJ2-5 | TRBV12-5 | TRBD2 | TGTGCTAGTGGTTTGGTACCCTCGGTAAGCGGGAGGCCCCAAGAGACCCAGTACTTC | CASGLVPSVSGRPQETQYF
few | TRBJ2-1 | TRBV7-3 | NA | TGTGCCAGCAGCTTAACGTATCAGGGTGAGCAGTTCTTC | CASSLTYQGEQFF
many | TRBJ2-4 | TRBV12-3/TRBV12-4 | TRBD1 | TGTGCCAGCAGGGACAGGGAGGCCAAAAACATTCAGTACTTC | CASRDREAKNIQYF
NA | TRBJ2-1 | TRBV6-1 | TRBD2 | TGTGCCAGCAGTGAGATAGCGGGAGGGGTCAATGAGCAGTTCTTC | CASSEIAGGVNEQFF
NA | TRBJ2-1 | TRBV10-3 | TRBD2 | TGTGCCATCAAGGTTCTAGCGGTTAACAATGAGCAGTTCTTC | CAIKVLAVNNEQFF
NA | TRBJ2-2 | TRBV5-1 | TRBD2 | TGCGCCAGCAGCCGGACTAGCGGGGGTAATACCGGGGAGCTGTTTTTT | CASSRTSGGNTGELFF
NA | TRBJ2-5 | TRBV28 | TRBD2 | TGTGCCAGCATCGGGGGGGCTAGCGGGGCCCAGACCCAGTACTTC | CASIGGASGAQTQYF
NA | TRBJ2-5 | TRBV12-3/TRBV12-4 | TRBD1 | TGTGCCAGCAGTCGCACAGGGGGCGCGGGGGAGACCCAGTACTTC | CASSRTGGAGETQYF